This T cell receptor (beta chain) was recorded in a study of blood T cell repertoires in COVID-19. Study-wide background: The cDNA or gDNA used as material had been derived from T cells, B-cell-depleted T cells, or PBMCs.

This clone was seen only a few times. Sequenced by immunoSEQ multiplex PCR; TCRdb stores in-frame clones only, minus some. The data show about 270,000 clones, about 85% seen once. The CDR3 covers 17 residues. The V gene end was trimmed by 7 bases and the J gene end by 3 bases; junction bases not matched to a gene: 15. Germline loops: CDR1 SGHAT, CDR2 FQNNGV. What was sequenced was peripheral blood. The rearrangement joins TRBV11-2 to TRBJ2-5, with 9 bases that match TRBD1. This receptor was identified in a woman in her 50s with active or convalescent COVID-19. The CDR3 sequence: CASTPGDRVKLEETQYF. Here the CDR3 DNA reads TGTGCCAGCACCCCAGGGGACAGGGTCAAACTAGAAGAGACCCAGTACTTC. The full variable domain, rest sourced from reference TRBV11-2 and TRBJ2-5, is EAGVAQSPRYKIIEKRQSVAFWCNPISGHATLYWYQQILGQGPKLLIQFQNNGVVDDSQLPKDRFSAERLKGVDSTLKIQPAKLEDSAVYLCASTPGDRVKLEETQYFGPGTRLLVL.